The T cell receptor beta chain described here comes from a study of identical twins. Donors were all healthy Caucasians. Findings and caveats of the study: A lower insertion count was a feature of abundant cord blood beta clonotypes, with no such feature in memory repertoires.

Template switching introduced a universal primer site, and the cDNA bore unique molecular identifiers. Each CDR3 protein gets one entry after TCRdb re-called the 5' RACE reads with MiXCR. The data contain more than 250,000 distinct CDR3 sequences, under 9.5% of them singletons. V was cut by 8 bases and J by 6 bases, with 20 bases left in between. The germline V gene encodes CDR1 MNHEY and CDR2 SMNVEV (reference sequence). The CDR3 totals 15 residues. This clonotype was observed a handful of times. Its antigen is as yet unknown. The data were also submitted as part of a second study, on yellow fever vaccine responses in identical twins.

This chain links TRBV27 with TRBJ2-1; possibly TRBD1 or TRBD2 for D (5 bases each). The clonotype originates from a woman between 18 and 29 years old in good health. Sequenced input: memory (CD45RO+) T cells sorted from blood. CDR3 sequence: CASQTGATPLNEQFF. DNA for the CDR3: TGTGCCAGCCAAACCGGGGCTACTCCTCTCAATGAGCAGTTCTTC.